This T cell receptor (beta chain) was observed in a study of CD8 T cells in Susac syndrome. Study-level findings and limits: As the study acknowledged, the number of individuals in its TCR sequencing and HLA analysis was relatively small.

CDR3 size: 12 residues. V was shortened by 4 bases and J by 13 bases, with 14 bases between the two germline ends. Germline values: CDR1 MNHEY, CDR2 SVGAGI. About this clonotype itself: Its cognate antigen is unknown.

After extraction with the RNeasy kit, about 0.45 to 1 ug of the RNA was reverse transcribed using random hexamers. An immunoSEQ multiplex PCR amplified TCR beta CDR3 over 54 Vbeta and 13 Jbeta. TCRdb re-derived calls from the immunoSEQ multiplex PCR reads in MiXCR, one entry per CDR3 protein. This table has about 52,000 distinct CDR3 sequences, 93% appearing once. CD8+ and CD4+ T cells from blood underwent TCR beta sequencing, which was carried out in a high-throughput format. FACS was used to enrich TEMRA cells, whereas the CD8+ and CD4+ T cells were obtained by negative isolation. This chain connects TRBV6-5 to TRBJ2-1, with a tentative D call TRBD1 (5 bases). This TCR derives from a human donor with multiple sclerosis. What was sequenced was CD8+ T cells from PBMCs. The CDR3 sequence is CASSSGSREQFF. The CDR3 DNA reads TGTGCCAGCAGTTCGGGTTCCAGGGAACAGTTCTTC.